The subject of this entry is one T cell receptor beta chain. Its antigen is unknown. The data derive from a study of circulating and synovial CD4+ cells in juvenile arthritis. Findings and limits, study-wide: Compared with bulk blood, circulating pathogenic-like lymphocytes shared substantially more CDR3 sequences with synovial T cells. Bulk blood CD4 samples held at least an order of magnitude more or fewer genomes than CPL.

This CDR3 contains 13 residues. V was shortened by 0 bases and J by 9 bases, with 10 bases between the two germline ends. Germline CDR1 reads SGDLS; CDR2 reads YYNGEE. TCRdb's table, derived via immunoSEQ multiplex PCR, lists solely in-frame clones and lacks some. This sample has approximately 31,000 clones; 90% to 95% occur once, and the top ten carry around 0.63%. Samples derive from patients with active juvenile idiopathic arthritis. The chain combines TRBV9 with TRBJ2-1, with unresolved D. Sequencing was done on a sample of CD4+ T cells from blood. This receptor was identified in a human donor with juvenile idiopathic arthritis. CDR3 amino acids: CASSVGELSEQFF. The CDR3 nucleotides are TGTGCCAGCAGCGTAGGCGAGCTTAGTGAGCAGTTCTTC.